The 21 T cell receptor beta chains below come from one sample, sequenced in a study of CD8+ T cells in alopecia areata. After isolation, RNA underwent reverse transcription to generate cDNA as the sequencing template. Assay used: immunoSEQ multiplex PCR; TCRdb lists only in-frame clones, some missing. The sample holds about 76,000 clones; about 30% are singletons and the top ten take more than 12%. Treatment described: oral pan-JAK inhibitor, 5-10 mg twice daily. The sample in question was CD8+ T cells sorted from blood, obtained at week 4, from a patient treated with tofacitinib. The receptor set was obtained from a human donor with alopecia areata.

This clone was observed a handful of times. The chain joins TRBV28 to TRBJ2-7, with D perhaps TRBD2 (6 bases). The CDR3 has 13 residues. Trimming shortened V by 7 bases and J by 0 bases, and 10 bases separated the two germline ends. Looked up from germline, CDR1 is MDHEN and CDR2 is SYDVKM. CDR3 amino acids: CASMRGSSYEQYF. The DNA of the CDR3 is TGTGCCAGCATGCGGGGAAGCTCCTACGAGCAGTACTTC. Combining the CDR3 with reference TRBV28 and TRBJ2-7 gives the whole variable domain DVKVTQSSRYLVKRTGEKVFLECVQDMDHENMFWYRQDPGLGLRLIYFSYDVKMKEKGDIPEGYSVSREKKERFSLILESASTNQTSMYLCASMRGSSYEQYFGPGTRLTVT.

This clone appeared a few times. This chain links TRBV9 with TRBJ2-7, with D perhaps given as TRBD1 or TRBD2 (5 bases each). The V gene's germline CDR1 is SGDLS and CDR2 YYNGEE. The ends were cut back, 4 bases at V and 3 bases at J, with 20 bases in the middle. The CDR3 has 16 residues. CDR3: CASSPNGDQHGYEQYF. In nucleotides, the CDR3 is TGTGCCAGCAGCCCAAACGGGGACCAACACGGCTACGAGCAGTACTTC. Variable domain in full (rest from reference TRBV9 and TRBJ2-7): DSGVTQTPKHLITATGQRVTLRCSPRSGDLSVYWYQQSLDQGLQFLIQYYNGEERAKGNILERFSAQQFPDLHSELNLSSLELGDSALYFCASSPNGDQHGYEQYFGPGTRLTVT.

This clone was detected a few times. V and J are TRBV11-2 and TRBJ2-7; the match to TRBD2 covers 9 bases. The CDR3 loop spans 14 amino acids. Per germline, CDR1 SGHAT and CDR2 FQNNGV. V was pared by 5 bases and J by 3 bases, with 5 bases of the junction left unmatched. The CDR3 bases are TGTGCCAGCAGCGCGGGAGGGGAACTCTACGAGCAGTACTTC. Translation gives CASSAGGELYEQYF.

The chain employs TRBV7-2 and TRBJ1-1; weak D call: TRBD1 (5 bases). The CDR3 is made up of 16 amino acids. V shed 1 base and J shed 4 bases, with 16 bases lying between them. CDR1 is SGHTA and CDR2 is FQGNSA in the germline V gene. CDR3 loop: CASSLGDQGYGTEAFF. In DNA, the CDR3 is TGTGCCAGCAGCTTAGGTGATCAGGGTTACGGCACTGAAGCTTTCTTT.

The chain couples TRBV6-5 to TRBJ2-3; TRBD1 matches 7 bases. The V and J ends lost 8 bases and 2 bases, in that order; junction bases with no gene match: 7. The CDR3 length is 14 residues. Germline V CDR1 and CDR2: MNHEY, SVGAGI. CDR3 region: CASVDRDHTDTQYF. In DNA, the CDR3 is TGTGCCAGCGTTGACAGGGACCACACAGATACGCAGTATTTT.

The CDR3 sequence: CSVEEADTSTDTQYF. In DNA, the CDR3 is TGCAGCGTTGAAGAAGCAGATACTAGCACAGATACGCAGTATTTT. The gene calls are TRBV29-1 and TRBJ2-3; D not resolved. V lost 0 bases, J lost 0 bases, and 10 bases lay in between. Per germline, CDR1 SQVTM and CDR2 ANQGSEA. The CDR3 length is 15 residues.

The chain couples TRBV2 to TRBJ2-7; tentative D call: TRBD1 (5 bases). CDR1 and CDR2 (germline): SNHLY, FYNNEI. Trimming took off 4 bases at V and 4 bases at J, with 11 bases between the two ends. CDR3 length: 13 residues. CDR3: CASSVTRVYEQYF. DNA for the CDR3: TGTGCCAGCAGTGTGACCAGGGTGTACGAGCAGTACTTC. Looking up the rest from reference TRBV2 and TRBJ2-7 gives the full variable domain: EPEVTQTPSHQVTQMGQEVILRCVPISNHLYFYWYRQILGQKVEFLVSFYNNEISEKSEIFDDQFSVERPDGSNFTLKIRSTKLEDSAMYFCASSVTRVYEQYFGPGTRLTVT.

This clone has only a few counts. The chain carries TRBV7-9 and TRBJ1-1; TRBD1 matches at 7 bases. CDR1 and CDR2 (germline): SEHNR, FQNEAQ (reference sequence). J gave up 3 bases and V 5 bases, and 12 bases lay outside the gene matches. There are 16 residues in the CDR3. DNA of the CDR3: TGTGCCAGCAGCCCCGCAGGGGGTGGGATTGACACTGAAGCTTTCTTT. Its protein is CASSPAGGGIDTEAFF.

The genes are TRBV5-5 and TRBJ2-7, with 8 bases that match TRBD1. J gave up 3 bases and V 6 bases, and 8 bases lay outside the gene matches. Per the germline V gene, CDR1 is SGHKS and CDR2 is YYEKEE (reference sequence). The length of the CDR3 is 14 residues. The CDR3 loop is CASNERTGLYEQYF. The CDR3 DNA reads as TGTGCCAGCAATGAACGGACAGGGCTCTACGAGCAGTACTTC.

This clone was found a few times. J is TRBJ2-7 and V is TRBV29-1; D might be TRBD1 (6 bases). The germline V gene has CDR1 SQVTM and CDR2 ANQGSEA. The CDR3 is 14 residues long. V lost 5 bases and J lost 3, with 17 bases in between. CDR3 nucleotide sequence: TGCAGCGTTTGGACAGCCGGAATATACTACGAGCAGTACTTC. This encodes CSVWTAGIYYEQYF.

The chain recombines TRBV29-1 with TRBJ2-5; D remains ambiguous. The germline V gene has CDR1 SQVTM and CDR2 ANQGSEA. V lost 2 bases and J lost 1, with 8 bases in between. The CDR3 contains 13 residues. Here the CDR3 reads CSVELLGQETQYF. CDR3 coding DNA: TGCAGCGTTGAACTACTGGGCCAAGAGACCCAGTACTTC.

The CDR3 sequence: CASSLSHGQETQYF. CDR3 DNA sequence: TGTGCCAGCAGCTTATCCCACGGCCAAGAGACCCAGTACTTC. The chain employs TRBV7-6 and TRBJ2-5; D unresolved. The CDR3 runs to 14 residues. V was pared by 2 bases and J by 1 base, with 8 bases between. The V gene's germline CDR1 is SGHVS and CDR2 FNYEAQ. The full variable domain, rest sourced from reference TRBV7-6 and TRBJ2-5, is GAGVSQSPRYKVTKRGQDVALRCDPISGHVSLYWYRQALGQGPEFLTYFNYEAQQDKSGLPNDRFSAERPEGSISTLTIQRTEQRDSAMYRCASSLSHGQETQYFGPGTRLLVL.

By frequency in the sample, this clone is medium-sized. The rearrangement uses TRBV4-2 and TRBJ1-5; 8 bases line up with TRBD1. CDR1 and CDR2 (germline): LGHNA, YNFKEQ. V shed 0 bases and J 6 bases; nucleotides not matched to a gene: 10. CDR3 length: 17 amino acids. The CDR3 sequence is CASSQDPRTGLGQPQHF. The CDR3 DNA reads TGTGCCAGCAGCCAAGATCCCAGGACAGGGTTAGGTCAGCCCCAGCATTTT.

In this sample, this clone turned up a few times. This sequence joins TRBV10-3 and TRBJ2-3; 8 positions match TRBD2. From germline, CDR1 is ENHRY and CDR2 SYGVKD. V lost 3 bases to trimming and J lost 2 bases; unmatched junction nucleotides: 7. There are 16 residues in the CDR3. In DNA form, the CDR3 reads TGTGCCATCAGTGAACCACTAGCGGACACCACAGATACGCAGTATTTT. It translates to CAISEPLADTTDTQYF.

The V gene is TRBV7-9, the J gene TRBJ1-2, with unresolved D. Trimming took off 3 bases at V and 4 bases at J, with 6 bases between the two ends. The CDR3 is 12 amino acids. Germline-derived CDR1 and CDR2 are SEHNR and FQNEAQ (reference sequence). CDR3 DNA sequence: TGTGCCAGCAGCTTGCGTGGCTATGGCTACACCTTC. Encoded protein: CASSLRGYGYTF.

This clone was observed a few times. V is TRBV29-1 and J is TRBJ2-1; the match to TRBD2 covers 13 bases. This CDR3 is 14 amino acids long. V shed 7 bases, J shed 4 bases, and the junction held 4 bases outside the gene matches. The germline CDR1 and CDR2 sequences are SQVTM and ANQGSEA. The CDR3 coding sequence is TGCAGCGCTTGGACTAGCGGGAGTTACAATGAGCAGTTCTTC. Protein: CSAWTSGSYNEQFF.

The V call is TRBV6-1, the J call TRBJ2-1; D remains unclear. The CDR3 is 11 amino acids. V dropped 5 bases and J dropped 10 bases, with 9 bases sitting between them. Germline lookup yields CDR1 MNHNS and CDR2 SASEGT. The chain's CDR3 is CASSPPQEQFF. In nucleotides, the CDR3 is TGTGCCAGCAGTCCCCCTCAAGAGCAGTTCTTC.

The CDR3 coding sequence is TGTGCCAGCATCACCAGGACAGAAGCTTTCTTT. This gives the protein CASITRTEAFF. This chain uses TRBV7-2 with TRBJ1-1, with D possibly being TRBD1 (5 bases). This CDR3 spans 11 amino acids. V was pared by 7 bases and J by 8 bases, with 11 bases between. CDR1 and CDR2 (germline): SGHTA, FQGNSA. The variable domain in full, completed from reference TRBV7-2 and TRBJ1-1, reads GAGVSQSPSNKVTEKGKDVELRCDPISGHTALYWYRQSLGQGLEFLIYFQGNSAPDKSGLPSDRFSAERTGGSVSTLTIQRTQQEDSAVYLCASITRTEAFFGQGTRLTVV.

The chain combines TRBV29-1 with TRBJ1-1, with D possibly TRBD1 on 5 matching bases. The CDR3 loop spans 13 amino acids. V shed 3 bases and J shed 6 bases, with 14 bases lying between them. Germline V gene data show CDR1 as SQVTM and CDR2 as ANQGSEA. The DNA for the CDR3 is TGCAGCGTTGATCCGGGGGAGGCCTCTGAAGCTTTCTTT. It translates to CSVDPGEASEAFF. The variable domain in full, with the rest retrieved from reference TRBV29-1 and TRBJ1-1, is SAVISQKPSRDICQRGTSLTIQCQVDSQVTMMFWYRQQPGQSLTLIATANQGSEATYESGFVIDKFPISRPNLTFSTLTVSNMSPEDSSIYLCSVDPGEASEAFFGQGTRLTVV.

This clone was seen a single time. This rearrangement joins TRBV4-3 to TRBJ1-1; the D gene is possibly TRBD1 (6 bases). Per germline, CDR1 LGHNA and CDR2 YSLEER. With 1 base removed from V and 1 base from J, the gap between germline ends came to 16 bases. There are 17 residues in the CDR3. CDR3 sequence: CASSQGTIQGPNTEAFF. Written as DNA, the CDR3 is TGCGCCAGCAGCCAAGGAACCATTCAGGGGCCGAACACTGAAGCTTTCTTT.

This clone was detected a few times. V gene TRBV27 combines with J gene TRBJ1-5, with 11 bases that match TRBD1. V was clipped by 4 bases and J by 6 bases; unmatched bases: 2. Germline values: CDR1 MNHEY, CDR2 SMNVEV (reference sequence). The CDR3 covers 14 residues. CDR3 sequence reads: CASSWTGGGQPQHF. The CDR3 bases are TGTGCCAGCAGTTGGACAGGGGGCGGTCAGCCCCAGCATTTT.